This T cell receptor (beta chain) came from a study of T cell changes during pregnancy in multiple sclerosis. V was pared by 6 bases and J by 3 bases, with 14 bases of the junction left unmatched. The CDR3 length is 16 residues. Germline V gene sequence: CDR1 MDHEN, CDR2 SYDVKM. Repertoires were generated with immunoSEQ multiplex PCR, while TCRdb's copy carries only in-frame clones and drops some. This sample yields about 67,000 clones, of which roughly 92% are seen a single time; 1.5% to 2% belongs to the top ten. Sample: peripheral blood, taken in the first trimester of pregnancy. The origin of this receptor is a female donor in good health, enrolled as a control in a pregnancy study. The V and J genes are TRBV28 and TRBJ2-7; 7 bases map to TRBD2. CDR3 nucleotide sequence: TGTGCCAGCAGCTTAAGAGGGAGGGATTATCACTACGAGCAGTACTTC. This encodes CASSLRGRDYHYEQYF.